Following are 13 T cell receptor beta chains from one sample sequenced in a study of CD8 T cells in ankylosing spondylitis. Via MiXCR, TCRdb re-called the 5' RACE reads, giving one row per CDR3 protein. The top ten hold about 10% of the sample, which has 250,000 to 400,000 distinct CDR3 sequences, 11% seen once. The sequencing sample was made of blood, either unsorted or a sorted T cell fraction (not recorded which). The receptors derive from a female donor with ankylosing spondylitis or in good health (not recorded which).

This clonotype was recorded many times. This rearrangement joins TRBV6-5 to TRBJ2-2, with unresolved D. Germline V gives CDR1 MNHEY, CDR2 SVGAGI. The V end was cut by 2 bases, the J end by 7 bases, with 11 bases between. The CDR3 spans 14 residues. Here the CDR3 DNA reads TGTGCCAGCAGTTACCTACGGACCAACGGGGAGCTGTTTTTT. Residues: CASSYLRTNGELFF.

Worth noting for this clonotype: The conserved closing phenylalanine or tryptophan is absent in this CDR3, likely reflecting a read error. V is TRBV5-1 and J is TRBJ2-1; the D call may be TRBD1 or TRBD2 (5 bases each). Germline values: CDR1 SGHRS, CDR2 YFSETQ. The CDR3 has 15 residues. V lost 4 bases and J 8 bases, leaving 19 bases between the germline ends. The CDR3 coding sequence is TGCGCCAGCAGCCGGGACCCATCTAGATCGGATGAGCAGTTCTCC. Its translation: CASSRDPSRSDEQFS.

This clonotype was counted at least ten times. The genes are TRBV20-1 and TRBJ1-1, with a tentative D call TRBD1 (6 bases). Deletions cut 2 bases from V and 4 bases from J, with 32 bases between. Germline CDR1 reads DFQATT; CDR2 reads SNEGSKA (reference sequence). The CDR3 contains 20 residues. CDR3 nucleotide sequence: TGCAGTGCTAGAACGGGAATAAACTTGGGACACACTCAGCTGGGCACTGAAGCTTTCTTT. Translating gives CSARTGINLGHTQLGTEAFF.

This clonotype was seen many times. The CDR3 coding sequence is TGTGCCAGCAGTTTAATATCGGGCGAAGGGACCCAGTACTTC. This encodes CASSLISGEGTQYF. The V gene is TRBV12-3 or TRBV12-4, the J gene TRBJ2-5; D is unresolved. The germline V and J ends were trimmed by 2 bases and 7 bases, with 14 bases remaining between them. The CDR3 totals 14 residues.

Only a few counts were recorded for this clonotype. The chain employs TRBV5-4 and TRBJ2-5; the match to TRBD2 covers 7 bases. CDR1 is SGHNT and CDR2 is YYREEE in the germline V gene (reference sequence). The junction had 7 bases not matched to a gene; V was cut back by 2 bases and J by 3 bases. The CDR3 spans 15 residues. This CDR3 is CASSFRTSEKETQYF. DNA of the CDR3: TGTGCCAGCAGCTTCCGGACTAGTGAAAAAGAGACCCAGTACTTC.

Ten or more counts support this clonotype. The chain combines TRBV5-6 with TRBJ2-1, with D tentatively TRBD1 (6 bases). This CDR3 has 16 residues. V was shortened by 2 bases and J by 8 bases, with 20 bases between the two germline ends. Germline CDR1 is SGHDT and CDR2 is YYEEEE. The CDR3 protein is CASSFPQGTLRDEQFF. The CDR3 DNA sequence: TGTGCCAGCAGCTTCCCACAGGGCACGTTAAGGGATGAGCAGTTCTTC.

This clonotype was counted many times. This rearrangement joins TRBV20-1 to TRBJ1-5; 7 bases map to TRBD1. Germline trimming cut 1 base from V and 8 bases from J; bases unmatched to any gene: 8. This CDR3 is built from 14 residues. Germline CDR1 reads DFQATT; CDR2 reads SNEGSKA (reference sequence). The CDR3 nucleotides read TGCAGTGCTAGAGGCGGGACAGTCGGAGAGCCCCAGCATTTT. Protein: CSARGGTVGEPQHF.

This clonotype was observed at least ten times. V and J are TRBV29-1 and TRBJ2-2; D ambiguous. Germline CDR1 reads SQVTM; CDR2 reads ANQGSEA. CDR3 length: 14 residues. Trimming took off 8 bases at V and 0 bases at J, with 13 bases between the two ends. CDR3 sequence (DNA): TGCAGCATCCCTTTCCCAACGAACACCGGGGAGCTGTTTTTT. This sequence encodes CSIPFPTNTGELFF.

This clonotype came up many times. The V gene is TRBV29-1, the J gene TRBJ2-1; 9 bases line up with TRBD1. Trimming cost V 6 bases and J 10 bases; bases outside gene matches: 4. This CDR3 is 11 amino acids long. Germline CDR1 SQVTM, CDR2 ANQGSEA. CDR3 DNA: TGCAGCGTCAGTGGGACAGGGGAGCAGTTCTTC. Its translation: CSVSGTGEQFF.

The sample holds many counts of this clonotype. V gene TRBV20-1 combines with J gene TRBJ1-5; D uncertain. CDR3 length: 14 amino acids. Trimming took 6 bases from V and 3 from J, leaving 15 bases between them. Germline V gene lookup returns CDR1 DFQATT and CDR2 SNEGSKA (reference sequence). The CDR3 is CSAHPGGNNQPQHF. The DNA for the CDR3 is TGCAGTGCCCACCCAGGAGGGAACAATCAGCCCCAGCATTTT.

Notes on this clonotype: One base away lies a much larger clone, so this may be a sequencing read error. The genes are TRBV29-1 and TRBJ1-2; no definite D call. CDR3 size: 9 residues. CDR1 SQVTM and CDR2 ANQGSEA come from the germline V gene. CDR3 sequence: CSHNGGYPF. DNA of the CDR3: TGCAGCCATAACGGTGGCTACCCCTTC.

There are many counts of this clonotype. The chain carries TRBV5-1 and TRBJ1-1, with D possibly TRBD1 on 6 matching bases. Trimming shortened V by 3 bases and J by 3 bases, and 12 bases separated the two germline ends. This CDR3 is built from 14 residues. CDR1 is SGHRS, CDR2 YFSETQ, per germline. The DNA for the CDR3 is TGCGCCAGCAGCTCCCCCGGGACATACACTGAAGCTTTCTTT. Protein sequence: CASSSPGTYTEAFF.

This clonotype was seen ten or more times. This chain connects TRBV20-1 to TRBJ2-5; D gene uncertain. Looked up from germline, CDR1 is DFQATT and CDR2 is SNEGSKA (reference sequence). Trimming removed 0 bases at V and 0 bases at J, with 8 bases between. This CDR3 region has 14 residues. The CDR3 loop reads CSARDVVYQETQYF. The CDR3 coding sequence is TGCAGTGCTAGAGATGTAGTGTACCAAGAGACCCAGTACTTC.